This TCR beta chain was profiled in a study of blood T cell repertoires in COVID-19. Germline loops: CDR1 SGDLS, CDR2 YYNGEE. The CDR3 length is 13 residues. The trim removed 0 bases at V and 7 bases at J, leaving 3 bases unmatched. The table lists this clone with a few counts. The data were produced by immunoSEQ multiplex PCR, yet TCRdb's version contains in-frame clones alone and is incomplete. The sample holds 200,000 to 300,000 clones, 84% seen once. This chain uses TRBV9 with TRBJ1-1; 7 bases agree with TRBD1. The TCR was taken from a man in his forties or fifties who had recovered from COVID-19. Sequences were obtained from peripheral blood. CDR3 sequence reads: CASSVARTGEAFF. For the CDR3, the DNA is TGTGCCAGCAGCGTAGCCCGGACAGGTGAAGCTTTCTTT. Looking up the rest from reference TRBV9 and TRBJ1-1 gives the full variable domain: DSGVTQTPKHLITATGQRVTLRCSPRSGDLSVYWYQQSLDQGLQFLIQYYNGEERAKGNILERFSAQQFPDLHSELNLSSLELGDSALYFCASSVARTGEAFFGQGTRLTVV.